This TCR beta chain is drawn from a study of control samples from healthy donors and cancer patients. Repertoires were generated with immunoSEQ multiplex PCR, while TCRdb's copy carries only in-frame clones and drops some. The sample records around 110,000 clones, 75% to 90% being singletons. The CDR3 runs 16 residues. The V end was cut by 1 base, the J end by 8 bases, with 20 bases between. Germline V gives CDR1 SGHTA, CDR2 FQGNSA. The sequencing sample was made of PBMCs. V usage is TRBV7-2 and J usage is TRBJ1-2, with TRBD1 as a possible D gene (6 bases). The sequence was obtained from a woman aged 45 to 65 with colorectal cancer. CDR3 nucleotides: TGTGCCAGCAGCTTAGGGGTCGGGCAGGGGTTAGACGGCTACACCTTC. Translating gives CASSLGVGQGLDGYTF. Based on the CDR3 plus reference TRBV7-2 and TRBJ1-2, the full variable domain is GAGVSQSPSNKVTEKGKDVELRCDPISGHTALYWYRQSLGQGLEFLIYFQGNSAPDKSGLPSDRFSAERTGGSVSTLTIQRTQQEDSAVYLCASSLGVGQGLDGYTFGSGTRLTVV.